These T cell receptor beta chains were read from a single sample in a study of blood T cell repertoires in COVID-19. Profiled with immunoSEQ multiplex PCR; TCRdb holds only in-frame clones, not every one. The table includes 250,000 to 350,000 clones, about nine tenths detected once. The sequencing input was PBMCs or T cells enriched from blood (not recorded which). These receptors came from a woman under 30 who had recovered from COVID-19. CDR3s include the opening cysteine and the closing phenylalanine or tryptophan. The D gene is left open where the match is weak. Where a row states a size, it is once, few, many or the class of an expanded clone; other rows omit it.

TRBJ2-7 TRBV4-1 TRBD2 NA TGCGCCAGCAGCCAAGCGAGCGGGACCGCCTACGAGCAGTACTTC CASSQASGTAYEQYF
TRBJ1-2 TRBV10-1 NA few TGCGCCAGCAGTGAGGCGACAGCCTATGGCTACACCTTC CASSEATAYGYTF
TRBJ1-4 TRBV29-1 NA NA TGCAGCGGTCGACAAGCGGGGGAAGGGGAAAAACTGTTTTTT CSGRQAGEGEKLFF
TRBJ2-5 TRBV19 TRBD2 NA TGTGCCAGTAGTATACGACTAGCGGGGAAAGGGCAAGAGACCCAGTACTTC CASSIRLAGKGQETQYF
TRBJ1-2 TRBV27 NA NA TGTGCCAGCAGTTTTGGTACAAACTATGGCTACACCTTC CASSFGTNYGYTF
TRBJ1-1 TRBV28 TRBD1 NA TGTGCCAGCAGTTTACTGATTGAGGGGACAGGCGCGGGGAACACTGAAGCTTTCTTT CASSLLIEGTGAGNTEAFF
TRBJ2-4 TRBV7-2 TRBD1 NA TGTGCCAGCAGCGACAGGGATACCCTAGCCAAAAACATTCAGTACTTC CASSDRDTLAKNIQYF
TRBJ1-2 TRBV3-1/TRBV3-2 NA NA TGTGCCAGCAGCCCCGGGTCCTATGGCTACACCTTC CASSPGSYGYTF
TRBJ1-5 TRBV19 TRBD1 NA TGTGCCAGCCAACAGGGGTTTAATCAGCCCCAGCATTTT CASQQGFNQPQHF
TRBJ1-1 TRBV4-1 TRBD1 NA TGCGCCAGCAGCCAGAACTACCTCATGACAGGGTCAAGCACTGAAGCTTTCTTT CASSQNYLMTGSSTEAFF
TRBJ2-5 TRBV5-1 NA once TGCGCCAGCAGCTTGGATCTAGCCGGATTAGAGACCCAGTACTTC CASSLDLAGLETQYF
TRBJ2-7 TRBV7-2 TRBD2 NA TGTGCCAGCAGCCCCGGGGGGGGGATGAACGAGCAGTACTTC CASSPGGGMNEQYF
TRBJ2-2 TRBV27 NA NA TGTGCCAGCACATTCGGAGGGTATAACACCGGGGAGCTGTTTTTT CASTFGGYNTGELFF
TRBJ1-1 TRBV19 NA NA TGTGCCAGTAGTTTCCAGGGAATGAACACTGAAGCTTTCTTT CASSFQGMNTEAFF
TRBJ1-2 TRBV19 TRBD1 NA TGTGCCAGTAGTCCACAGGGGGCCGGGTATGGCTACACCTTC CASSPQGAGYGYTF
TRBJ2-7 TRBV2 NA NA TGTGCCAGCAGTGAACCAGGGAGGTACGAGCAGTACTTC CASSEPGRYEQYF
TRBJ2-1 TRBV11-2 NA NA TGTGCCAGCAGTCTGATTGTGGGAGTTAATGAGCAGTTCTTC CASSLIVGVNEQFF
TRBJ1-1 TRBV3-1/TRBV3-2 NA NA TGTGCCAGCAGCCCCCGGGGTCTTCTTAGATGGAACACTGAAGCTTTCTTT CASSPRGLLRWNTEAFF
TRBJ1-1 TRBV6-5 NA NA TGTGCCAGCAGTTATACAGAAAACACTGAAGCTTTCTTT CASSYTENTEAFF
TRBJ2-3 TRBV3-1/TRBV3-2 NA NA TGTGCCAGCAGCCAAGAACAGGGTGCAGATACGCAGTATTTT CASSQEQGADTQYF
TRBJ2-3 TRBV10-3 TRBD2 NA TGTGCCATCAGTGATCCTAGCGGGGAGACAGATACGCAGTATTTT CAISDPSGETDTQYF
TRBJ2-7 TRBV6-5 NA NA TGTGCCAGCAGTTACTCGTACAGGGGAGGTTACGAGCAGTACTTC CASSYSYRGGYEQYF
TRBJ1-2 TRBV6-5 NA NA TGTGCCAGCAGCCTATCCTCCCGCTATGGCTACACCTTC CASSLSSRYGYTF
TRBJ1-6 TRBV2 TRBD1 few TGTGCCAGCACCCGGGACAGCTATAATTCACCCCTCCACTTT CASTRDSYNSPLHF
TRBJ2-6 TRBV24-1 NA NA TGTGCCACCGGTCCACAGACACGCTCTGGGGCCAACGTCCTGACTTTC CATGPQTRSGANVLTF
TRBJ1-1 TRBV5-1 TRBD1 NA TGCGCCAGCAGCTTGGGGCTGGAGGGGGCGGAAGCTTTCTTT CASSLGLEGAEAFF
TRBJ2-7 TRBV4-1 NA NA TGCGCCAGCACCCCACAGGGAAGGGAGAGTAGGGAGCAGTACTTC CASTPQGRESREQYF
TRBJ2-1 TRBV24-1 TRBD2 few TGTGCCACCAGTGACCGTAGCGGGACCAGTGGGAATGAGCAGTTCTTC CATSDRSGTSGNEQFF
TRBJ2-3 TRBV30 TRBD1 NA TGTGCCTGGCACAGGGGGGCCACAGATACGCAGTATTTT CAWHRGATDTQYF
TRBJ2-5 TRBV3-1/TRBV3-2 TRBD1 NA TGTGCCAGCAGTTTACAGGGGGAAGAGACCCAGTACTTC CASSLQGEETQYF
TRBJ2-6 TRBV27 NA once TGTGCCAGTAACTTTGGCGGAGTGGATGGCGTCCTGACTTTC CASNFGGVDGVLTF
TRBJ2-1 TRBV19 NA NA TGTGCCAGTAGTATACTCGGACTTCGCAATGAGCAGTTCTTC CASSILGLRNEQFF
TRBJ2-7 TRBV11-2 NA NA TGTGCCAGCAGCTCCGACAGGTTGAGGGGCTACGAGCAGTACTTC CASSSDRLRGYEQYF
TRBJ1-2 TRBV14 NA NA TGTGCCAGCAGCACGGACTATGGCTACACCTTC CASSTDYGYTF
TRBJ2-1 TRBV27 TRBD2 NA TGTGCCAGCACAAAGGGACCGGGAGGCTCCTACAATGAGCAGTTCTTC CASTKGPGGSYNEQFF
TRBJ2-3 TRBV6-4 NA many TGTGCCAGCAGTGACTCAGAGAGGCATACGCAGTATTTT CASSDSERHTQYF
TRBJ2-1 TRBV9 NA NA TGTGCCAGCACCCGGGACATGGGCAATGAGCAGTTCTTC CASTRDMGNEQFF
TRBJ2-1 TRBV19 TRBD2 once TGTGCCAGTAGTATTGGGGCGGCGGGGGGGCGTGGTGAGCAGTTCTTC CASSIGAAGGRGEQFF
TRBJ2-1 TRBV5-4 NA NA TGTGCCAGCTCTAGGACAGCCACCACCTACAATGAGCAGTTCTTC CASSRTATTYNEQFF
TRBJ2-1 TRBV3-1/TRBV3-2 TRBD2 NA TGTGCCAGCAGCCAAGAGAGCGGGAAGGTTGAGCAGTTCTTC CASSQESGKVEQFF
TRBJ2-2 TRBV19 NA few TGTGCCAGTATGGAGGGCGGGGTTAAAACCGGGGAGCTGTTTTTT CASMEGGVKTGELFF
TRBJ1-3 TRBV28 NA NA TGTGCCAGCAGTTTATTTAAGGGGTTTGGCTCTGGAAACACCATATATTTT CASSLFKGFGSGNTIYF
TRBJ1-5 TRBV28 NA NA TGTGCCAGCAGTTTTCCGGGGTCGGTCAATCAGCCCCAGCATTTT CASSFPGSVNQPQHF
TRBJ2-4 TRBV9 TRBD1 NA TGTGCCAGCAGCGGAGCCCGACAGGGGTTAAAGTACTTC CASSGARQGLKYF
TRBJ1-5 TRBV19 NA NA TGTGCCAGTAGTATCGGCCGAGGGTCTAGCAATCAGCCCCAGCATTTT CASSIGRGSSNQPQHF
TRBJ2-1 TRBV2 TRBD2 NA TGTGCCAGCAGACCGGGACTAGCGGGGTACAATGAGCAGTTCTTC CASRPGLAGYNEQFF
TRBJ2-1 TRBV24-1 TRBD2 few TGTGCCACCAGTGACATTAGCGGGAAATACAATGAGCAGTTCTTC CATSDISGKYNEQFF
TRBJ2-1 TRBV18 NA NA TGTGCCAGCTCTCCGGGGGTTCCTACCTACAATGAGCAGTTCTTC CASSPGVPTYNEQFF
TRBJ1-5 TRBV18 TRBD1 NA TGTGCCAGCTCACCACCCGGAGGGGGCGATCAGCCCCAGCATTTT CASSPPGGGDQPQHF
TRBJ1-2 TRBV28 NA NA TGTGCCAGCAGTCTACCCGCGGGGCAGAGAAACTATGGCTACACCTTC CASSLPAGQRNYGYTF
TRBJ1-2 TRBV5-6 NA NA TGTGCCAGCAGCGGGGTGGCAGGGCTAAACTATGGCTACACCTTC CASSGVAGLNYGYTF